This T cell receptor (beta chain) was identified during a study of blood T cell repertoires in COVID-19. Study-wide context: Sources were T cells, B-cell-depleted T cells, or PBMCs; the material itself was cDNA or gDNA.

In the original processing: Amplified reference gene primers provided the basis for estimating nucleated cell counts. Sequencing used immunoSEQ multiplex PCR; TCRdb keeps in-frame clones, though not all of them. V and J calls and clone size come straight from that table; D and trimming were deduced from the DNA. Found here are about 11,000 clones, roughly four fifths of them singletons; the top ten hold approximately 31%. The CDR3 is made up of 15 amino acids. Germline values: CDR1 SEHNR, CDR2 FQNEAQ (reference sequence). V was trimmed by 1 base and J by 1 base, leaving 10 bases between them. The sequenced sample was peripheral blood. This chain connects TRBV7-9 to TRBJ1-1; unclear D gene. The sequence was collected from a man in his fifties or sixties with active COVID-19. The CDR3 sequence: CASSLDTGKNTEAFF. CDR3 DNA sequence: TGTGCCAGCAGCTTAGATACGGGGAAGAACACTGAAGCTTTCTTT.